A single sample is the source of the 21 T cell receptor beta chains below, sequenced in a study of blood T cells in healthy people across ages. A second PCR, run for roughly 7 to 11 cycles, used a sample-barcoded 5' primer plus a J-beta primer mix. TCRdb analysed the 5' RACE reads with MiXCR anew, one entry per CDR3 protein. The table records 750,000 to 950,000 distinct CDR3 sequences, roughly 25% of them present only once. This sample was also put to use in a study of T cells of mothers and their children.

Material: blood. The receptors shown here come from a boy between 5 and 17 years old in good health.

This clonotype has just a few counts. J is TRBJ2-7 and V is TRBV11-1, with D possibly being TRBD1 (6 bases). This CDR3 has 12 residues. Trimming left V 2 bases short and J 7 bases short, with 9 bases between. Per germline, CDR1 SGHAT and CDR2 FQDESV (reference sequence). CDR3 nucleotides: TGTGCCAGCAGCTTAAAACAGGGAGAGCAGTACTTC. Its translation is CASSLKQGEQYF.

The chain combines TRBV11-1 with TRBJ2-7, with D possibly being TRBD1 or TRBD2 (5 bases each). The CDR3 is 13 residues long. Per the germline V gene, CDR1 is SGHAT and CDR2 is FQDESV (reference sequence). V was pared by 8 bases and J by 0 bases, with 11 bases between. The CDR3 here is CASGSGSSYEQYF. The CDR3 bases are TGTGCCAGCGGGTCAGGGAGCTCCTACGAGCAGTACTTC. Full variable domain (outside the CDR3, taken from reference TRBV11-1 and TRBJ2-7): EAEVAQSPRYKITEKSQAVAFWCDPISGHATLYWYRQILGQGPELLVQFQDESVVDDSQLPKDRFSAERLKGVDSTLKIQPAELGDSAMYLCASGSGSSYEQYFGPGTRLTVT.

This clonotype was picked up a small number of times. The germline gene is not matched at one end of the junction; a read error may be the cause. The chain is built from TRBV24-1 and TRBJ2-7; TRBD1 aligns across 9 bases. Germline CDR1 and CDR2: KGHDR and SFDVKD. The CDR3 is made up of 16 amino acids. DNA for the CDR3: TGTGCCGCCAGTGCCTATCCCCCGGACAGGGGAAACGAGCAGTACTTC. Its protein product is CAASAYPPDRGNEQYF.

In its sample, this clonotype was seen a few times. The chain links TRBV20-1 to TRBJ2-3; tentatively, D is TRBD1 (6 bases). The CDR3 runs 15 residues. The V gene lost 5 bases and the J gene lost 0 bases, with 15 bases spanning the gap. Germline V CDR1 and CDR2: DFQATT, SNEGSKA (reference sequence). The CDR3 sequence: CSAFQGPPSTDTQYF. DNA for the CDR3: TGCAGTGCTTTTCAGGGGCCGCCTAGCACAGATACGCAGTATTTT.

The chain recombines TRBV29-1 with TRBJ2-1; D remains ambiguous. Germline V gene data show CDR1 as SQVTM and CDR2 as ANQGSEA. V was trimmed by 3 bases and J by 4 bases, leaving 13 bases between them. This CDR3 is built from 14 residues. For the CDR3, the DNA is TGCAGCGTTGATCGTGGCCTTGATTACAATGAGCAGTTCTTC. Its protein is CSVDRGLDYNEQFF.

The table lists this clonotype with a count of one. The chain's CDR3 is CASSVTASSGNTIYF. In DNA form, the CDR3 reads TGTGCCAGCAGCGTTACAGCTTCCTCTGGAAACACCATATATTTT. The gene calls are TRBV7-9 and TRBJ1-3; no firm D call. Germline lookup yields CDR1 SEHNR and CDR2 FQNEAQ (reference sequence). V was cut by 5 bases and J by 0 bases, with 11 bases left in between. This CDR3 contains 15 residues.

J is TRBJ2-7 and V is TRBV5-5, with unresolved D. Germline CDR1 is SGHKS and CDR2 is YYEKEE (reference sequence). The CDR3 is 16 amino acids. The germline V and J ends were trimmed by 0 bases and 4 bases, with 17 bases remaining between them. In DNA, the CDR3 is TGTGCCAGCAGCTTGGAAGAACGGCAGTTCGGATACGAGCAGTACTTC. This encodes CASSLEERQFGYEQYF.

This clonotype came up many times. The rearrangement joins TRBV2 to TRBJ1-1; tentatively, D is TRBD1 (5 bases). With 3 bases removed from V and 3 bases from J, the gap between germline ends came to 14 bases. The CDR3 has 15 amino acids. CDR1 and CDR2 from the germline V gene are SNHLY and FYNNEI. For the CDR3, the DNA is TGTGCCAGCAGTGACTGGGCCGGGGGTGACACTGAAGCTTTCTTT. This encodes CASSDWAGGDTEAFF.

This chain joins TRBV6-6 and TRBJ1-4; 9 positions agree with TRBD1. The CDR3 consists of 14 residues. V lost 5 bases to trimming and J lost 6 bases; unmatched junction nucleotides: 4. Germline V CDR1 and CDR2: MNHNY, SVGAGI (reference sequence). CDR3 protein: CASSRTGVDEKLFF. CDR3 nucleotide sequence: TGTGCCAGCAGTCGGACAGGGGTTGATGAAAAACTGTTTTTT.

This clonotype was seen only a few times. CDR3 DNA: TGTGCCAGCAGAGTTGGGTGGCAACAGCCCCAGCATTTT. It encodes CASRVGWQQPQHF. This rearrangement joins TRBV6-1 to TRBJ1-5; D gene uncertain. CDR1 is MNHNS, CDR2 SASEGT, per germline. CDR3 size: 13 residues. With 6 bases removed from V and 7 bases from J, the gap between germline ends came to 13 bases.

Here the CDR3 reads CASSDSTSGSTDTQYF. CDR3 bases: TGTGCCAGCAGTGACTCGACTAGCGGGAGCACAGATACGCAGTATTTT. This chain connects TRBV6-4 to TRBJ2-3, with TRBD2 matching over 10 bases. Trimming cost V 0 bases and J 0 bases; bases outside gene matches: 0. The CDR3 extends over 16 amino acids. Germline V lookup: CDR1 MRHNA, CDR2 SNTAGT.

The gene calls are TRBV6-2 or TRBV6-3 and TRBJ2-5; D might be TRBD2 (5 bases). Trimming pared 5 bases from V and 7 bases from J, leaving 11 bases between. The germline V gene encodes CDR1 MNHEY and CDR2 SVGEGT. The CDR3 extends over 12 amino acids. The CDR3 DNA reads as TGTGCCAGCAGTGGACTCCGAGCGACCCAGTACTTC. Amino acids: CASSGLRATQYF.

The chain uses TRBV10-3 and TRBJ2-5; D not resolved. Trimming took off 0 bases at V and 9 bases at J, with 14 bases between the two ends. Germline V gives CDR1 ENHRY, CDR2 SYGVKD. The CDR3 has 14 residues. The CDR3 DNA is TGTGCCATCAGTGAGTCGCAGCCCTCCACTGCCCAGTACTTC. Its translation: CAISESQPSTAQYF.

This sequence joins TRBV7-9 and TRBJ2-2; tentatively, D is TRBD1 (6 bases). The length of the CDR3 is 12 residues. Germline V gives CDR1 SEHNR, CDR2 FQNEAQ (reference sequence). The V gene lost 5 bases and the J gene lost 13 bases, with 14 bases spanning the gap. In nucleotides, the CDR3 is TGTGCCAGCAGCCCAGGGGTACTCGGGCTGTTTTTT. Protein: CASSPGVLGLFF.

The chain links TRBV7-2 to TRBJ2-5; D could derive from TRBD1 or TRBD2 (5 bases each). The CDR3 runs 11 residues. Germline V gene sequence: CDR1 SGHTA, CDR2 FQGNSA. V lost 5 bases, J lost 11 bases, and 12 bases lay in between. The CDR3 DNA sequence: TGTGCCAGCAGCATTGGGACCACGCAGTACTTC. This encodes CASSIGTTQYF.

The chain is built from TRBV7-6 and TRBJ2-5; the D is unclear. Trimming shortened V by 4 bases and J by 1 base, and 13 bases separated the two germline ends. This CDR3 has 15 residues. Germline CDR1 and CDR2: SGHVS and FNYEAQ. Here the CDR3 reads CASSWAEGSQETQYF. CDR3 coding DNA: TGTGCCAGCAGCTGGGCAGAAGGCAGCCAAGAGACCCAGTACTTC. Combining the CDR3 with reference TRBV7-6 and TRBJ2-5 gives the whole variable domain GAGVSQSPRYKVTKRGQDVALRCDPISGHVSLYWYRQALGQGPEFLTYFNYEAQQDKSGLPNDRFSAERPEGSISTLTIQRTEQRDSAMYRCASSWAEGSQETQYFGPGTRLLVL.

The chain employs TRBV29-1 and TRBJ1-1, with D possibly matching TRBD1 (5 bases). This CDR3 is 15 amino acids long. Germline-derived CDR1 and CDR2 are SQVTM and ANQGSEA. Trimming removed 4 bases at V and 3 bases at J, with 18 bases between. As DNA, the CDR3 is TGCAGCGTTGGAGGGACCCCGGGGGAAGACACTGAAGCTTTCTTT. This codes for CSVGGTPGEDTEAFF.

The V and J genes are TRBV2 and TRBJ2-5, with 7 bases aligning to TRBD2. The DNA end is a closer match to TRBJ2-1, so the J assignment may be wrong. Germline V gene lookup returns CDR1 SNHLY and CDR2 FYNNEI. CDR3 length equals 13 residues. CDR3 residues: CASSEVGGGEQFF. The DNA for the CDR3 is TGTGCCAGCAGTGAAGTTGGGGGGGGTGAGCAGTTCTTC.

This clonotype was counted a few times. The chain joins TRBV12-3 or TRBV12-4 to TRBJ1-6; TRBD1 agrees at 7 bases. V shed 6 bases, J shed 5 bases, and the junction held 1 base outside the gene matches. This CDR3 spans 13 amino acids. The CDR3 nucleotides read TGTGCCAGCAGGGGACAGAATAATTCACCCCTCCACTTT. It yields the protein CASRGQNNSPLHF.

The rearrangement joins TRBV7-2 to TRBJ1-5; D perhaps matches TRBD1 (6 bases). V shed 2 bases and J shed 1 base, with 9 bases lying between them. The CDR3 runs to 15 residues. Germline CDR1 and CDR2: SGHTA and FQGNSA. DNA for the CDR3: TGTGCCAGCAGCTTACGAGGACAGAGCAATCAGCCCCAGCATTTT. Translation: CASSLRGQSNQPQHF.

This clonotype occurred once. The chain couples TRBV11-2 to TRBJ2-2; a weak D match, TRBD1 (5 bases). V gave up 6 bases and J gave up 4 bases, with 9 bases separating them. The CDR3 is made up of 13 amino acids. Germline-derived CDR1 and CDR2 are SGHAT and FQNNGV. This CDR3 reads CASRPDSTGELFF. DNA of the CDR3: TGTGCCAGCAGACCTGACAGCACCGGGGAGCTGTTTTTT.